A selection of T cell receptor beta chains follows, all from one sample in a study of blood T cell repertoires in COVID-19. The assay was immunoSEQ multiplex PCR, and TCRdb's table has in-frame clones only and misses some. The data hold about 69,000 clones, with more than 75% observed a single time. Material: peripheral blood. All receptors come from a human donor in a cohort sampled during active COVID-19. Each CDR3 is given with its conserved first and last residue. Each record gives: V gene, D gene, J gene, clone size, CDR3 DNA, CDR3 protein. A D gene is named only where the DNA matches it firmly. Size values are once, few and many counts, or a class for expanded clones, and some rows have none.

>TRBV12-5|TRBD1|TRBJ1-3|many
TGTGCTAGTGGTTTGGTACAGGGGACAGGGACCCTCTCTGGAAACACCATATATTTT
CASGLVQGTGTLSGNTIYF
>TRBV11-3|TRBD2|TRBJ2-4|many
TGTGCCAGCAGCTCAGGGACTAGCTGGGGCAAAAACATTCAGTACTTC
CASSSGTSWGKNIQYF
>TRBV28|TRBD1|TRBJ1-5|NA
TGTGCCAGCATCCTACAGGGGGATCAGCCCCAGCATTTT
CASILQGDQPQHF
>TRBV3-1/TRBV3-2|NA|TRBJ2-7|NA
TGTGCCAGCAGCCTTGGACAGTCCTACGAGCAGTACTTC
CASSLGQSYEQYF
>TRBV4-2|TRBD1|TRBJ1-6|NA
TGTGCCAGCAGCCAAGATGGGACAGATTATTCACCCCTCCACTTT
CASSQDGTDYSPLHF
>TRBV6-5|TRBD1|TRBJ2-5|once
TGTGCCAGCAGTCTGGGGACAGGGGGCCCAGAGACCCAGTACTTC
CASSLGTGGPETQYF
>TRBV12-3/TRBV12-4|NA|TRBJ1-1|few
TGTGCCAGCAGTTTAAGGAGGACTGAAGCTTTCTTT
CASSLRRTEAFF
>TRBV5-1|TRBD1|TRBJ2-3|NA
TGCGCCAGCAATCCGGGACAGGGGACAGATACGCAGTATTTT
CASNPGQGTDTQYF
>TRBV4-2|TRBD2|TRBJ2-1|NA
TGTGCCAGCAGCCAAGATGCGGCTAGCGGGCCCTACAATGAGCAGTTCTTC
CASSQDAASGPYNEQFF
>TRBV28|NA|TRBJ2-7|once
TGTGCCAGAGATACAGTTTCCTACGAGCAGTACTTC
CARDTVSYEQYF
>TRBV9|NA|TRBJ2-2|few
TGTGCCAGCACTCTACACCGGGACAAGAACACCGGGGAGCTGTTTTTT
CASTLHRDKNTGELFF
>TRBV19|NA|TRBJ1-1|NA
TGTGCCAGTATAAAGGTTGCAGGAAACACTGAAGCTTTCTTT
CASIKVAGNTEAFF
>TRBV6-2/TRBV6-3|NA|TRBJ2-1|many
TGTGCCAGCAGCTATTTTATCGGGTACCAGTTCTTC
CASSYFIGYQFF
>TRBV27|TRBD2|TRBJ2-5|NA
TGTGCCAGCAGTGTCGGACTAGCGGGGGGGACGGGGACTCAGTACTTC
CASSVGLAGGTGTQYF
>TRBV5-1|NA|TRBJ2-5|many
TGCGCCACAAATCAACAGGGCCATCAAGAGACCCAGTACTTC
CATNQQGHQETQYF
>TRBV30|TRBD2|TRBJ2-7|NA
TGTGCCTGGAGTGGGACTAGCGGGGGGCTCTACGAGCAGTACTTC
CAWSGTSGGLYEQYF
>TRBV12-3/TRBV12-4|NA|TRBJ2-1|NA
TGTGCCAGCATTACCGGGATTTACAATGAGCAGTTCTTC
CASITGIYNEQFF
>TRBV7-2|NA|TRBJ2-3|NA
TGTGCCAGCAGCTTAGCGAGGGACCCGGGGGCAGATACGCAGTATTTT
CASSLARDPGADTQYF
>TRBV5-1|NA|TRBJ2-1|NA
TGCGCCAGCAGCTTCCGACAGGCTCGAGGGTTCAGCTCCTACAATGAGCAGTTCTTC
CASSFRQARGFSSYNEQFF
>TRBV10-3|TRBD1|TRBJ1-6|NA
TGTGCCATCAGGGGGGGACAGTCTTATAATTCACCCCTCCACTTT
CAIRGGQSYNSPLHF
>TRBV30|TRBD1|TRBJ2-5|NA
TGTGCCTGGATTCCGGGACAGGGTAATACAGCGACCCAGTACTTC
CAWIPGQGNTATQYF
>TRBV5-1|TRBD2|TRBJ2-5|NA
TGCGCCAGCAGCTTAGGGACTATCCAAGAGACCCAGTACTTC
CASSLGTIQETQYF
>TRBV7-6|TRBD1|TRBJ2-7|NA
TGTGCCAGCAGCCCCCGAGGGAAAAGACAGGGTCTCTACGAGCAGTACTTC
CASSPRGKRQGLYEQYF
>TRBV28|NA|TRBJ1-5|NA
TGTGCCAGCAGTTTATTTGGGCTGGGTCAGCCCCAGCATTTT
CASSLFGLGQPQHF
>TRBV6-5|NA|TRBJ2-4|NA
TGTGCCAGCAAGCCCCCCGGCGGCGTAAAAAACATTCAGTACTTC
CASKPPGGVKNIQYF
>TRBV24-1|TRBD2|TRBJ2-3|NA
TGTGCCACCAGTGAATCCGCGGGACTAGCGGGACGCACAGATACGCAGTATTTT
CATSESAGLAGRTDTQYF
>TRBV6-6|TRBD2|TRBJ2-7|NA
TGTGCCAGCAGTTACCTAGGGCTAGCGGTCACCTACGAGCAGTACTTC
CASSYLGLAVTYEQYF
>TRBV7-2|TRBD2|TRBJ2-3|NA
TGTGCCAGCAGCTTTAAGAGCGGGAGTGGGGCAGATACGCAGTATTTT
CASSFKSGSGADTQYF
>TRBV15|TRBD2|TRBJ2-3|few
TGTGCCACCAGCAGAGTATTGCGGGGGGGAGATACGCAGTATTTT
CATSRVLRGGDTQYF
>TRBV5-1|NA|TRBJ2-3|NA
TGCGCCAGCAGCCCACAGGGTTGGGACGCAGATACGCAGTATTTT
CASSPQGWDADTQYF
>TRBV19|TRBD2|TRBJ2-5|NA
TGTGCCAGTAGTATAGCCCGGACTAGCGGGGAGGGGGAGACCCAGTACTTC
CASSIARTSGEGETQYF
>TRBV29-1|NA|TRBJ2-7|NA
TGCAGCGTTGGACAGGACACGAGCTCCTACGAGCAGTACTTC
CSVGQDTSSYEQYF
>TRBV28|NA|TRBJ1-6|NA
TGTGCCAGCAGGCCCGACAGCAGCTCCTATAATTCACCCCTCCACTTT
CASRPDSSSYNSPLHF
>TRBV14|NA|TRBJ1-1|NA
TGTGCCAGCAGCCACTCGTTGGACCGGGGGACTGAAGCTTTCTTT
CASSHSLDRGTEAFF
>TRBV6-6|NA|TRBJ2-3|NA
TGTGCCAGCAGGGGGCCGACGAACACAGATACGCAGTATTTT
CASRGPTNTDTQYF
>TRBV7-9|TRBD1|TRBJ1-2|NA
TGTGCCAGCAGCGGACGGGACAGTGACTATGGCTACACCTTC
CASSGRDSDYGYTF
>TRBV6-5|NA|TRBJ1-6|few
TGTGCCACCGGGGGGACGCGGAATTCACCCCTCCACTTT
CATGGTRNSPLHF
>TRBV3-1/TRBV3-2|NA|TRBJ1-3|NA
TGTGCCAGCAGCCAAGTCCCGGGGAGCCTCTCTGGAAACACCATATATTTT
CASSQVPGSLSGNTIYF
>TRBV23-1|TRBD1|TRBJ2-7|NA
TGCGCCAGCACCCAGCCTAGACAGGGGAGGTCCTACGAGCAGTACTTC
CASTQPRQGRSYEQYF
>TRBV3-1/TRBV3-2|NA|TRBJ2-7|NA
TGTGCCAGCAGCCAACTTATGGACAGCTCCTACGAGCAGTACTTC
CASSQLMDSSYEQYF
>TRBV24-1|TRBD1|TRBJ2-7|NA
TGTGCCACCAGTGCTGCGACAGGGGGCGTTTACGAGCAGTACTTC
CATSAATGGVYEQYF
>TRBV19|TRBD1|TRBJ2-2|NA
TGTGCCAGTAGTACCTTACAGGGGGCCGCGAACACCGGGGAGCTGTTTTTT
CASSTLQGAANTGELFF
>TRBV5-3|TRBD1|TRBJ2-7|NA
TGTGCCAGAAGCCTCAGGGGGCGCGAGCAGTACTTC
CARSLRGREQYF
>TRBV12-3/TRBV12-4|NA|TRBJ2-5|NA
TGTGCCAGCACCCCGACTAACCAAGAGACCCAGTACTTC
CASTPTNQETQYF
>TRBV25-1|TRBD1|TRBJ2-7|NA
TGTGCCAGCAGCGGAATTCAGGGGGAGCACGAGCAGTACTTC
CASSGIQGEHEQYF
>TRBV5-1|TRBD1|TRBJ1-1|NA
TGCGCCAGCAGCTTGGGACAGGGGAGAACTGAAGCTTTCTTT
CASSLGQGRTEAFF
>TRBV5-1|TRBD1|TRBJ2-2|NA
TGCGCCAGCAGCTTGGCGGACAGGCTTACCGGGGAGCTGTTTTTT
CASSLADRLTGELFF
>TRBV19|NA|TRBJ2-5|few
TGTGCCACCGAGGACAGTTTGGAGACCCAGTACTTC
CATEDSLETQYF
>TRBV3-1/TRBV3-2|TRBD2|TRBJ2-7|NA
TGTGCCAGCAGCCAAGATCTAGCGGCCTACGAGCAGTACTTC
CASSQDLAAYEQYF
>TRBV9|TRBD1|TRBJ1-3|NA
TGTGCCAGCAGCCCCCGGGACAGGGGGGCTGGAAACACCATATATTTT
CASSPRDRGAGNTIYF
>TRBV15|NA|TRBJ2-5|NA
TGTGCCACCAGCAGAGATAGGTGGCTAGGAGAGACCCAGTACTTC
CATSRDRWLGETQYF